The entry that follows covers one TCR beta chain sequence. What it binds is not known. Via MiXCR, TCRdb re-called the reads, giving one row per CDR3 protein. The data hold approximately 730,000 distinct CDR3 sequences, with roughly 36% observed a single time. CDR3 size: 16 residues. With V trimmed by 8 bases and J by 0 bases, 9 bases remained unmatched. Germline-derived CDR1 and CDR2 are SNHLY and FYNNEI. This sample is drawn from a study of T cell repertoires in cytomegalovirus infection. Study overall: Recently identified HLA-C-restricted CMV epitopes were used, and well-studied HLA-B-restricted CMV epitopes were used as well. Public TCR beta signatures provided an indication of both CMV infection and a matching HLA type. Findings and limits, study-wide: Pooled public TCR beta family frequency picked out CMV carriers with the relevant HLA. Ex vivo responses were dominated by HLA-C-restricted CMV-specific TCR beta clonotypes.

The material sequenced was cultured PBMCs, taken from culture after CMV antigen stimulation. The genes are TRBV2 and TRBJ2-1; TRBD2 matches 8 bases. This sequence was found in a human donor in good health (CMV status not recorded). Some clones in this sample may be carry-over from other donors' samples. The CDR3 is CASGKTGGLSYNEQFF. DNA for the CDR3: TGTGCCAGCGGGAAGACGGGGGGGCTCTCCTACAATGAGCAGTTCTTC.